This TCR beta chain comes out of a study of blood T cell repertoires in COVID-19. Study information: Samples representing acute and convalescent COVID-19 were sourced from the United States, Italy and Spain.

J was trimmed by 5 bases and V by 4 bases; bases with no gene match: 7. Germline values: CDR1 GTSNPN, CDR2 SVGIG (reference sequence). The CDR3 extends over 14 amino acids. Profiled with immunoSEQ multiplex PCR; TCRdb holds only in-frame clones, not every one. The sample includes around 220,000 clones, approximately 90% seen only once; the top ten take about 6.9%. Sequenced material: PBMCs or T cells enriched from blood (not recorded which). The chain couples TRBV30 to TRBJ2-7, with 11 bases identical to TRBD1. This receptor was obtained from a woman aged 25 to 45 with acute COVID-19. This CDR3 is CAWTRDRGSDEQYF. The DNA of the CDR3 is TGTGCCTGGACCCGGGACAGGGGGTCCGACGAGCAGTACTTC.